These 27 T cell receptor beta chains share one sample of origin, sequenced in a study of human T cells and chemical hapten exposure (dated by TCRdb to the early 2020s). Library generation was performed with RACE. Sequenced using a NextSeq 500. TCRdb itself trimmed the public reads at Q25 with fastp, ran MiXCR and retained productive beta chains. Here each entry gathers all rows of one CDR3 protein and keeps the most common genes and DNA. This sample comprises around 45,000 distinct CDR3 sequences, 3.7% of them detected only once. The ten most abundant clones make up roughly 5.9% of the sample. The time point label, as the study defines it: healthy volunteer bleed at 6 weeks. Total RNA was isolated from unfractionated whole blood collected in Tempus Blood RNA tubes. The sample comprised whole blood. The origin of the receptors is a human donor in good health. Some clones in this sample may be carry-over from other donors' samples.

This clonotype was recorded at least ten times. The chain is built from TRBV12-3 or TRBV12-4 and TRBJ2-5; a weak D match, TRBD2 (5 bases). Deletions cut 11 bases from V and 2 bases from J, with 15 bases between. The CDR3 length is 13 residues. This CDR3 is CASRRVQQETQYF. The CDR3 nucleotides read TGTGCCTCCCGGCGGGTCCAACAAGAGACCCAGTACTTC.

This clonotype was seen once. V is TRBV19 and J is TRBJ2-1; TRBD2 aligns across 10 bases. CDR3 length: 16 residues. Trimming at V came to 3 bases and at J to 2 bases, leaving 4 bases not matched to a gene. From germline, CDR1 is LNHDA and CDR2 SQIVND (reference sequence). The CDR3 loop is CASSIQAGGPYNEQFF. In DNA form, the CDR3 reads TGTGCCAGTAGTATTCAAGCGGGAGGGCCCTACAATGAGCAGTTCTTC.

Many counts were recorded for this clonotype. The J gene is TRBJ1-4, the V gene TRBV28; no reliable D call. V was cut by 8 bases and J by 1 base, with 26 bases left in between. CDR3 size: 19 residues. Germline CDR1 and CDR2: MDHEN and SYDVKM. The DNA of the CDR3 is TGTGCCAGCCCCCCGGAAGGAGCCGGGCCGTTGGAAACTAATGAAAAACTGTTTTTT. Translated, it gives CASPPEGAGPLETNEKLFF.

The table lists this clonotype with many counts. The rearrangement uses TRBV3-1 and TRBJ2-5; no clear D gene. CDR3 length: 14 residues. CDR1 is LGHDT and CDR2 is YNNKEL in the germline V gene (reference sequence). The V end lost 3 bases, the J end lost 5 bases, and 13 bases lay between the germline ends. The CDR3, as DNA: TGTGCCAGCAGCCATAGTGGGTCCTCGGAGACCCAGTACTTC. Translation: CASSHSGSSETQYF.

This clonotype showed up many times. The chain combines TRBV5-1 with TRBJ2-3; TRBD2 matches 9 bases. In germline, CDR1 is SGHRS, CDR2 YFSETQ. The trim removed 4 bases at V and 5 bases at J, leaving 14 bases unmatched. This CDR3 has 17 amino acids. CDR3 nucleotide sequence: TGCGCCAGCAGCATCGCCAGGACTAGCGCGATACAAGATACGCAGTATTTT. Encoded protein: CASSIARTSAIQDTQYF.

The J gene is TRBJ2-1, the V gene TRBV18; 15 bases are shared with TRBD2. The CDR3 contains 17 residues. Germline V gene lookup returns CDR1 KGHSH and CDR2 LQKENI. Trimming cost V 3 bases and J 2 bases; bases outside gene matches: 2. CDR3 DNA: TGTGCCAGCTCACCCGGGACTAGCGGGGGGACCTACAATGAGCAGTTCTTC. It translates to CASSPGTSGGTYNEQFF. Full variable domain (remainder filled in from reference TRBV18 and TRBJ2-1): NAGVMQNPRHLVRRRGQEARLRCSPMKGHSHVYWYRQLPEEGLKFMVYLQKENIIDESGMPKERFSAEFPKEGPSILRIQQVVRGDSAAYFCASSPGTSGGTYNEQFFGPGTRLTVL.

The V and J genes are TRBV28 and TRBJ2-3; 7 positions agree with TRBD2. The CDR3 is 14 residues long. Germline CDR1 reads MDHEN; CDR2 reads SYDVKM. The trim removed 2 bases at V and 6 bases at J, leaving 5 bases unmatched. The CDR3 region is CASSLGGRADTQYF. Written as DNA, the CDR3 is TGTGCCAGCAGTTTAGGGGGGAGGGCGGATACGCAGTATTTT.

This chain uses TRBV5-4 with TRBJ2-3; 10 nucleotides line up with TRBD1. The CDR3 runs 15 residues. The V gene's germline CDR1 is SGHNT and CDR2 YYREEE (reference sequence). Trimming at V came to 0 bases and at J to 2 bases, leaving 0 bases not matched to a gene. CDR3 sequence: CASSLGQGATDTQYF. The CDR3 DNA is TGTGCCAGCAGCTTGGGACAGGGGGCCACAGATACGCAGTATTTT.

This clonotype was seen a few times. The rearrangement links TRBV2 to TRBJ1-6; D ambiguous. V lost 7 bases to trimming and J lost 1 base, with 11 bases between them. The CDR3 runs 15 residues. Germline CDR1 SNHLY, CDR2 FYNNEI. As DNA, the CDR3 is TGTGCCAGCAATCCGGGAGCGTCCTATAATTCACCCCTCCACTTT. Translated, it gives CASNPGASYNSPLHF.

The chain carries TRBV9 and TRBJ2-3; D remains unclear. The CDR3 has 13 residues. Per the germline V gene, CDR1 is SGDLS and CDR2 is YYNGEE. The V and J ends lost 4 bases and 6 bases respectively, with 12 bases between them. CDR3 nucleotides: TGTGCCAGCAGCCTACACTCCAGCGATACGCAGTATTTT. It yields the protein CASSLHSSDTQYF.

This clonotype has a count of ten or more. The chain uses TRBV28 and TRBJ2-1; 8 bases map to TRBD2. The CDR3 extends over 17 amino acids. Germline V gene data show CDR1 as MDHEN and CDR2 as SYDVKM. V shed 5 bases, J shed 9 bases, and the junction held 18 bases outside the gene matches. The CDR3 is CASSPAAGGHRIGEQFF. The CDR3, as DNA: TGTGCCAGCAGTCCCGCGGCGGGAGGCCACCGGATTGGTGAGCAGTTCTTC.

This clonotype has more than one count but fewer than ten. The chain recombines TRBV20-1 with TRBJ2-7; 10 nucleotides align to TRBD1. CDR1 is DFQATT and CDR2 is SNEGSKA in the germline V gene (reference sequence). The CDR3 contains 15 residues. Germline trimming cut 5 bases from V and 3 bases from J; bases unmatched to any gene: 10. Here the CDR3 reads CSAPSGDRGFYEQYF. CDR3 nucleotide sequence: TGCAGTGCTCCCAGTGGGGACAGGGGATTCTACGAGCAGTACTTC.

The sample holds many counts of this clonotype. The rearrangement uses TRBV6-5 and TRBJ2-3; possibly TRBD2 for D (7 bases). V lost 6 bases to trimming and J lost 4 bases, with 23 bases between them. Germline V gene data show CDR1 as MNHEY and CDR2 as SVGAGI. The CDR3 length is 17 residues. The CDR3 is CASSRPRIGGPADTQYF. The CDR3 nucleotides are TGTGCCAGCAGCCGGCCGAGGATCGGGGGGCCGGCAGATACGCAGTATTTT.

There are many counts of this clonotype. The chain uses TRBV12-3 or TRBV12-4 and TRBJ2-2; D uncertain. CDR3 length equals 11 residues. V lost 6 bases, J lost 8 bases, and 7 bases lay in between. This CDR3 is CASRSPGELFF. The CDR3 DNA follows: TGTGCCAGCAGGTCCCCTGGGGAGCTGTTTTTT.

This clonotype was counted at least ten times. CDR3 nucleotide sequence: TGTGCCAGCAGTTACTCGAGGATCCCTTCGATCTATGGCTACACCTTC. The encoded protein is CASSYSRIPSIYGYTF. This sequence joins TRBV6-5 and TRBJ1-2, with D unclear. V shed 0 bases and J shed 4 bases, with 15 bases lying between them. CDR1 and CDR2 (germline): MNHEY, SVGAGI. The CDR3 length is 16 residues.

This clonotype appeared many times. The chain is built from TRBV20-1 and TRBJ1-4, with D perhaps TRBD1 (5 bases). Germline loops: CDR1 DFQATT, CDR2 SNEGSKA (reference sequence). The CDR3 extends over 12 amino acids. The CDR3, as DNA: TGCAGGCCAGCGGGGGGGAATGAAAAACTGTTTTTT. It is translated as CRPAGGNEKLFF.

This clonotype was seen ten or more times. The chain combines TRBV4-1 with TRBJ2-3, with D possibly called TRBD1 or TRBD2 (5 bases each). CDR3 length: 13 amino acids. Trimming removed 4 bases at V and 14 bases at J, with 19 bases between. Germline V gene data show CDR1 as MGHRA and CDR2 as YSYEKL. CDR3 residues: CASSPQGEPNPYF. DNA of the CDR3: TGCGCCAGCAGCCCCCAAGGGGAGCCCAATCCGTATTTT.

This clonotype was counted many times. V gene TRBV27 combines with J gene TRBJ2-3; D is ambiguous. The CDR3 loop spans 11 amino acids. V was clipped by 5 bases and J by 6 bases, with 6 bases between them. CDR1 is MNHEY, CDR2 SMNVEV, per germline (reference sequence). CDR3 in amino acids: CASSPGDTQYF. CDR3 coding DNA: TGTGCCAGCAGTCCGGGTGATACGCAGTATTTT.

The CDR3 protein is CASASTGLNSPLHF. In DNA, the CDR3 is TGTGCCAGTGCGTCGACGGGTCTAAATTCACCCCTCCACTTT. This chain uses TRBV12-3 or TRBV12-4 with TRBJ1-6; D unclear. Trimming removed 9 bases from V and 7 bases from J, with 16 bases in between. This CDR3 has 14 amino acids.

This rearrangement joins TRBV5-1 to TRBJ2-1, with 8 bases fitting TRBD2. With V trimmed by 0 bases and J by 2 bases, 7 bases remained unmatched. Germline CDR1 is SGHRS and CDR2 is YFSETQ. This CDR3 spans 17 amino acids. CDR3 nucleotide sequence: TGCGCCAGCAGCTTGGGTCTTAGCGGGACCCCCTACAATGAGCAGTTCTTC. Translated, it gives CASSLGLSGTPYNEQFF.

This clonotype has a handful of counts. The chain couples TRBV6-5 to TRBJ1-2; D remains unclear. The CDR3 covers 13 residues. V lost 4 bases and J 4 bases, leaving 10 bases between the germline ends. Looked up from germline, CDR1 is MNHEY and CDR2 is SVGAGI. CDR3 loop: CASSFEAAYGYTF. The CDR3 coding sequence is TGTGCCAGCAGTTTCGAGGCCGCCTATGGCTACACCTTC.

This clonotype was detected ten times or more. The genes are TRBV7-9 and TRBJ1-5, with D unresolved. Germline CDR1 and CDR2: SEHNR and FQNEAQ (reference sequence). CDR3 length: 14 amino acids. V was clipped by 1 base and J by 5 bases, with 9 bases between them. In DNA form, the CDR3 reads TGTGCCAGCAGCTTAGTGGGGTTAGATCAGCCCCAGCATTTT. Amino acids: CASSLVGLDQPQHF.

This clonotype was detected many times. The V gene is TRBV11-1, the J gene TRBJ2-1; the D gene is possibly TRBD1 (7 bases). V was cut by 1 base and J by 5 bases, with 24 bases left in between. CDR3 length: 19 amino acids. The V gene's germline CDR1 is SGHAT and CDR2 FQDESV (reference sequence). CDR3 in amino acids: CASSLGGRGATKRNNEQFF. The DNA of the CDR3 is TGTGCCAGCAGCTTAGGGGGCAGGGGGGCCACGAAGAGGAACAATGAGCAGTTCTTC.

This clonotype was seen ten or more times. This chain uses TRBV14 with TRBJ2-6; the match to TRBD1 covers 7 bases. Unmatched junction bases numbered 13, after V lost 3 bases and J lost 11 bases. The CDR3 is 16 residues long. Germline CDR1 and CDR2: SGHDN and FVKESK. The CDR3 reads CASSHGDSYPLHVLTF. CDR3 nucleotide sequence: TGTGCCAGCAGCCACGGGGACAGTTATCCCCTCCACGTCCTGACTTTC.

The gene calls are TRBV7-9 and TRBJ1-4; a possible D gene is TRBD1 (5 bases). V shed 1 base and J shed 10 bases, with 10 bases lying between them. This CDR3 has 13 amino acids. Germline assignment: CDR1 SEHNR and CDR2 FQNEAQ (reference sequence). The CDR3 region has the DNA TGTGCCAGCAGCTTAGAGACCGGGGGAAAACTGTTTTTT. Translating it yields CASSLETGGKLFF. The full variable domain, its missing parts supplied by reference TRBV7-9 and TRBJ1-4, is DTGVSQNPRHKITKRGQNVTFRCDPISEHNRLYWYRQTLGQGPEFLTYFQNEAQLEKSRLLSDRFSAERPKGSFSTLEIQRTEQGDSAMYLCASSLETGGKLFFGSGTQLSVL.

This clonotype was recorded at least ten times. The rearrangement uses TRBV4-1 and TRBJ2-3; 9 bases align to TRBD2. The CDR3 contains 17 residues. Germline values: CDR1 MGHRA, CDR2 YSYEKL. V trimming: 0 bases; J trimming: 4 bases; junction bases outside the gene matches: 8. The CDR3 sequence: CASSQDGSGRVADTQYF. Here the CDR3 DNA reads TGCGCCAGCAGCCAAGATGGTAGCGGGAGAGTGGCAGATACGCAGTATTTT.

CDR3 region: CASSGSGVSTDTQYF. The CDR3 DNA reads as TGTGCCAGCAGTGGAAGCGGGGTTAGCACAGATACGCAGTATTTT. V is TRBV2 and J is TRBJ2-3; 7 bases agree with TRBD2. The germline V gene encodes CDR1 SNHLY and CDR2 FYNNEI. The V and J ends lost 4 bases and 0 bases, in that order; junction bases with no gene match: 4. The CDR3 has 15 amino acids. The whole variable domain, remainder taken from reference TRBV2 and TRBJ2-3, is EPEVTQTPSHQVTQMGQEVILRCVPISNHLYFYWYRQILGQKVEFLVSFYNNEISEKSEIFDDQFSVERPDGSNFTLKIRSTKLEDSAMYFCASSGSGVSTDTQYFGPGTRLTVL.